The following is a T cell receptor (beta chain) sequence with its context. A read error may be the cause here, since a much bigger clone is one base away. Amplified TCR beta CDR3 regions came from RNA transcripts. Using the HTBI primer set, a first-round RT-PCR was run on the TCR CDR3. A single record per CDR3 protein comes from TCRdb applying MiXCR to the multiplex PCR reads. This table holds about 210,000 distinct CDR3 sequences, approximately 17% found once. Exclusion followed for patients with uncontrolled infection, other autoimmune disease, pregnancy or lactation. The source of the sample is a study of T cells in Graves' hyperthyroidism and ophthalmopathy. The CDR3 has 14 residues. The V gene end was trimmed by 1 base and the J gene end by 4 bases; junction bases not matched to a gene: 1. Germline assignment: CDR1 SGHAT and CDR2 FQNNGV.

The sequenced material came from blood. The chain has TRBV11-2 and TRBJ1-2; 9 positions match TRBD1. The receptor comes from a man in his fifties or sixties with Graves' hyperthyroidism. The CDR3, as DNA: TGTGCCAGCAGCTTAGGGACAGGGGCCTATGGCTACACCTTC. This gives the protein CASSLGTGAYGYTF.